Below are 18 T cell receptor beta chains sequenced from a single sample in a study of blood T cell repertoires in COVID-19. Produced via immunoSEQ multiplex PCR; TCRdb's table is partial and in-frame only. This table has about 97,000 clones, around 73% appearing once. The sequencing input was peripheral blood. Source of these receptors: a man between 60 and 75 years old with active or convalescent COVID-19.

The V call is TRBV3-1 (or the pseudogene TRBV3-2), the J call TRBJ2-4; D may be TRBD2 (6 bases). The CDR3 covers 14 residues. Trimming cost V 1 base and J 3 bases, with 7 bases left between them. The germline V gene has CDR1 LGHDT and CDR2 YNNKEL (reference sequence). CDR3 sequence reads: CASSQAGVKNIQYF. The CDR3 region has the DNA TGTGCCAGCAGCCAAGCGGGGGTCAAAAACATTCAGTACTTC.

The DNA of the CDR3 is TGTGCCAGCTCACCTTACGGACAGGGAAACACTGAAGCTTTCTTT. This codes for CASSPYGQGNTEAFF. The chain has TRBV18 and TRBJ1-1, with 8 bases identical to TRBD1. CDR3 size: 15 residues. The V gene's germline CDR1 is KGHSH and CDR2 LQKENI. V gave up 3 bases and J gave up 2 bases; unmatched junction bases: 5.

With regard to this clone: This CDR3 is also generated by other DNA sequences in the sample. This chain uses TRBV27 with TRBJ2-1, with 10 bases lining up with TRBD1. The CDR3 is 15 residues long. After removal of 5 bases from V and 4 bases from J, the junction contained 5 bases not matched to a gene. Germline lookup yields CDR1 MNHEY and CDR2 SMNVEV (reference sequence). The CDR3 DNA follows: TGTGCCAGCAGTAGCCCGGGACAGGGGTACAATGAGCAGTTCTTC. Encoded protein: CASSSPGQGYNEQFF.

This chain joins TRBV5-6 and TRBJ1-6; D is perhaps TRBD1 (5 bases). V lost 4 bases and J lost 11, with 19 bases in between. The CDR3 has 15 residues. The germline CDR1 and CDR2 sequences are SGHDT and YYEEEE. The CDR3 sequence: CASSLGGGGYAPLHF. The CDR3 DNA is TGTGCCAGCAGCCTCGGGGGGGGTGGTTATGCACCCCTCCACTTT. Filled out from reference TRBV5-6 and TRBJ1-6, the complete variable domain reads DAGVTQSPTHLIKTRGQQVTLRCSPKSGHDTVSWYQQALGQGPQFIFQYYEEEERQRGNFPDRFSGHQFPNYSSELNVNALLLGDSALYLCASSLGGGGYAPLHFGNGTRLTVT.

This clone has just a few counts. The chain has TRBV7-2 and TRBJ1-4, with a tentative D call TRBD1 (5 bases). Germline lookup yields CDR1 SGHTA and CDR2 FQGNSA. The length of the CDR3 is 15 residues. V lost 2 bases and J 5 bases, leaving 12 bases between the germline ends. Written as DNA, the CDR3 is TGTGCCAGCAGCTTAAATGGGGCTTCCAATGAAAAACTGTTTTTT. Its protein product is CASSLNGASNEKLFF.

This chain links TRBV13 with TRBJ1-2; 10 nucleotides align to TRBD1. The germline V gene has CDR1 PRHDT and CDR2 FYEKMQ (reference sequence). With 8 bases clipped from V and 4 bases from J, the junction kept 19 bases outside the gene matches. The CDR3 has 18 amino acids. The CDR3 DNA sequence: TGTGCCAGCTCCCGGGCCGGGACAGGGGCCGGATCTGGCTATGGCTACACCTTC. It specifies CASSRAGTGAGSGYGYTF.

This clone has only one observation. The chain joins TRBV18 to TRBJ2-2, with no clear D. Trimming left V 3 bases short and J 3 bases short, with 5 bases between. The length of the CDR3 is 13 residues. The V gene's germline CDR1 is KGHSH and CDR2 LQKENI. CDR3 loop: CASSPSDTGELFF. In DNA, the CDR3 is TGTGCCAGCTCACCGTCCGACACCGGGGAGCTGTTTTTT.

The table lists this clone with a count of one. This rearrangement joins TRBV7-2 to TRBJ1-5, with 7 bases matching TRBD1. The ends lost 5 bases at V and 6 bases at J; junction bases unmatched: 7. CDR3 length equals 14 residues. Germline V lookup: CDR1 SGHTA, CDR2 FQGNSA. DNA of the CDR3: TGTGCCAGCAGCCTCGACAGGGCTGGTCAGCCCCAGCATTTT. It translates to CASSLDRAGQPQHF.

This clone showed up just a few times. The CDR3 nucleotides are TGTGCCAGCAGTCGAGGCAGGGGGAGCACAGATACGCAGTATTTT. This translates into CASSRGRGSTDTQYF. This chain uses TRBV11-2 with TRBJ2-3, with TRBD1 matching 7 bases. Per the germline V gene, CDR1 is SGHAT and CDR2 is FQNNGV. This CDR3 has 15 residues. Losses at the gene ends were 6 bases for V and 0 bases for J; bases not matched to a gene: 6.

This clone has only a few counts. The chain combines TRBV7-6 with TRBJ1-1; possible D gene TRBD1, 6 bases. V was shortened by 1 base and J by 12 bases, with 15 bases between the two germline ends. The CDR3 contains 13 residues. Germline lookup yields CDR1 SGHVS and CDR2 FNYEAQ. CDR3 sequence: CASSLEVGTPPFF. The CDR3 coding sequence is TGTGCCAGCAGCTTAGAGGTCGGGACACCGCCTTTCTTT.

The CDR3 DNA follows: TGTGCCAGCCAAAAGGGACTAGCGGGAGGGCCTAGCATTCAGTACTTC. Protein sequence: CASQKGLAGGPSIQYF. The rearrangement links TRBV2 to TRBJ2-4, with 16 positions matching TRBD2. The trim removed 8 bases at V and 9 bases at J, leaving 10 bases unmatched. This CDR3 comprises 16 residues. CDR1 is SNHLY and CDR2 is FYNNEI in the germline V gene.

The chain has TRBV29-1 and TRBJ2-1, with 8 bases lining up with TRBD2. The CDR3 totals 14 residues. J gave up 4 bases and V 5 bases, and 7 bases lay outside the gene matches. The germline V gene encodes CDR1 SQVTM and CDR2 ANQGSEA. In nucleotides, the CDR3 is TGCAGCGTTCGAGTAGCGGGACGGTACAATGAGCAGTTCTTC. The encoded protein is CSVRVAGRYNEQFF.

The rearrangement joins TRBV3-1 (or the pseudogene TRBV3-2) to TRBJ1-1; TRBD1 matches at 12 bases. The V segment lost 4 bases and the J segment 1 base; nucleotides outside the gene matches: 4. CDR3 size: 16 residues. Germline CDR1 reads LGHDT; CDR2 reads YNNKEL (reference sequence). The CDR3 DNA sequence: TGTGCCAGCAGCCCCGGGACAGGGGGCCGGAACACTGAAGCTTTCTTT. It specifies CASSPGTGGRNTEAFF.

This clone appeared once. The V gene is TRBV3-1 (or the pseudogene TRBV3-2), the J gene TRBJ1-5; TRBD1 is a possible D gene (5 bases). The germline CDR1 and CDR2 sequences are LGHDT and YNNKEL (reference sequence). The CDR3 runs to 15 residues. V was shortened by 0 bases and J by 2 bases, with 8 bases between the two germline ends. The CDR3 loop is CASSQDAGRNQPQHF. CDR3 coding DNA: TGTGCCAGCAGCCAAGATGCAGGGCGCAATCAGCCCCAGCATTTT.

This chain joins TRBV28 and TRBJ1-2; 9 bases align to TRBD1. The CDR3 runs to 20 residues. V trimming: 4 bases; J trimming: 1 base; junction bases outside the gene matches: 19. Germline CDR1 MDHEN, CDR2 SYDVKM. The CDR3 protein is CASSSFRPLTGGTVNYGYTF. The CDR3 nucleotides are TGTGCCAGCAGTTCTTTTCGTCCCCTCACAGGGGGCACGGTTAACTATGGCTACACCTTC.

This rearrangement joins TRBV2 to TRBJ1-5; D is possibly TRBD1 (5 bases). Germline assignment: CDR1 SNHLY and CDR2 FYNNEI. The CDR3 loop spans 16 amino acids. Trimming removed 5 bases at V and 0 bases at J, with 14 bases between. CDR3 nucleotides: TGTGCCAGCAGTCCTCGACACAGGAATAGCAATCAGCCCCAGCATTTT. Encoded protein: CASSPRHRNSNQPQHF.

V is TRBV27 and J is TRBJ2-7; D is undetermined. Germline V gene data show CDR1 as MNHEY and CDR2 as SMNVEV (reference sequence). The CDR3 runs to 16 residues. The V gene lost 5 bases and the J gene lost 5 bases, with 22 bases spanning the gap. CDR3 amino acids: CASSQPQREFPNEQYV. The CDR3 DNA reads TGTGCCAGCAGTCAACCCCAGCGAGAGTTCCCAAACGAGCAGTACGTC.

In nucleotides, the CDR3 is TGTGCCAGCAGCCTTGACACCCAAGAGACCCAGTACTTC. Translation gives CASSLDTQETQYF. The chain has TRBV13 and TRBJ2-5; D uncertain. Germline V gene sequence: CDR1 PRHDT, CDR2 FYEKMQ (reference sequence). The CDR3 has 13 residues. Trimming cost V 5 bases and J 1 base, with 8 bases left between them.